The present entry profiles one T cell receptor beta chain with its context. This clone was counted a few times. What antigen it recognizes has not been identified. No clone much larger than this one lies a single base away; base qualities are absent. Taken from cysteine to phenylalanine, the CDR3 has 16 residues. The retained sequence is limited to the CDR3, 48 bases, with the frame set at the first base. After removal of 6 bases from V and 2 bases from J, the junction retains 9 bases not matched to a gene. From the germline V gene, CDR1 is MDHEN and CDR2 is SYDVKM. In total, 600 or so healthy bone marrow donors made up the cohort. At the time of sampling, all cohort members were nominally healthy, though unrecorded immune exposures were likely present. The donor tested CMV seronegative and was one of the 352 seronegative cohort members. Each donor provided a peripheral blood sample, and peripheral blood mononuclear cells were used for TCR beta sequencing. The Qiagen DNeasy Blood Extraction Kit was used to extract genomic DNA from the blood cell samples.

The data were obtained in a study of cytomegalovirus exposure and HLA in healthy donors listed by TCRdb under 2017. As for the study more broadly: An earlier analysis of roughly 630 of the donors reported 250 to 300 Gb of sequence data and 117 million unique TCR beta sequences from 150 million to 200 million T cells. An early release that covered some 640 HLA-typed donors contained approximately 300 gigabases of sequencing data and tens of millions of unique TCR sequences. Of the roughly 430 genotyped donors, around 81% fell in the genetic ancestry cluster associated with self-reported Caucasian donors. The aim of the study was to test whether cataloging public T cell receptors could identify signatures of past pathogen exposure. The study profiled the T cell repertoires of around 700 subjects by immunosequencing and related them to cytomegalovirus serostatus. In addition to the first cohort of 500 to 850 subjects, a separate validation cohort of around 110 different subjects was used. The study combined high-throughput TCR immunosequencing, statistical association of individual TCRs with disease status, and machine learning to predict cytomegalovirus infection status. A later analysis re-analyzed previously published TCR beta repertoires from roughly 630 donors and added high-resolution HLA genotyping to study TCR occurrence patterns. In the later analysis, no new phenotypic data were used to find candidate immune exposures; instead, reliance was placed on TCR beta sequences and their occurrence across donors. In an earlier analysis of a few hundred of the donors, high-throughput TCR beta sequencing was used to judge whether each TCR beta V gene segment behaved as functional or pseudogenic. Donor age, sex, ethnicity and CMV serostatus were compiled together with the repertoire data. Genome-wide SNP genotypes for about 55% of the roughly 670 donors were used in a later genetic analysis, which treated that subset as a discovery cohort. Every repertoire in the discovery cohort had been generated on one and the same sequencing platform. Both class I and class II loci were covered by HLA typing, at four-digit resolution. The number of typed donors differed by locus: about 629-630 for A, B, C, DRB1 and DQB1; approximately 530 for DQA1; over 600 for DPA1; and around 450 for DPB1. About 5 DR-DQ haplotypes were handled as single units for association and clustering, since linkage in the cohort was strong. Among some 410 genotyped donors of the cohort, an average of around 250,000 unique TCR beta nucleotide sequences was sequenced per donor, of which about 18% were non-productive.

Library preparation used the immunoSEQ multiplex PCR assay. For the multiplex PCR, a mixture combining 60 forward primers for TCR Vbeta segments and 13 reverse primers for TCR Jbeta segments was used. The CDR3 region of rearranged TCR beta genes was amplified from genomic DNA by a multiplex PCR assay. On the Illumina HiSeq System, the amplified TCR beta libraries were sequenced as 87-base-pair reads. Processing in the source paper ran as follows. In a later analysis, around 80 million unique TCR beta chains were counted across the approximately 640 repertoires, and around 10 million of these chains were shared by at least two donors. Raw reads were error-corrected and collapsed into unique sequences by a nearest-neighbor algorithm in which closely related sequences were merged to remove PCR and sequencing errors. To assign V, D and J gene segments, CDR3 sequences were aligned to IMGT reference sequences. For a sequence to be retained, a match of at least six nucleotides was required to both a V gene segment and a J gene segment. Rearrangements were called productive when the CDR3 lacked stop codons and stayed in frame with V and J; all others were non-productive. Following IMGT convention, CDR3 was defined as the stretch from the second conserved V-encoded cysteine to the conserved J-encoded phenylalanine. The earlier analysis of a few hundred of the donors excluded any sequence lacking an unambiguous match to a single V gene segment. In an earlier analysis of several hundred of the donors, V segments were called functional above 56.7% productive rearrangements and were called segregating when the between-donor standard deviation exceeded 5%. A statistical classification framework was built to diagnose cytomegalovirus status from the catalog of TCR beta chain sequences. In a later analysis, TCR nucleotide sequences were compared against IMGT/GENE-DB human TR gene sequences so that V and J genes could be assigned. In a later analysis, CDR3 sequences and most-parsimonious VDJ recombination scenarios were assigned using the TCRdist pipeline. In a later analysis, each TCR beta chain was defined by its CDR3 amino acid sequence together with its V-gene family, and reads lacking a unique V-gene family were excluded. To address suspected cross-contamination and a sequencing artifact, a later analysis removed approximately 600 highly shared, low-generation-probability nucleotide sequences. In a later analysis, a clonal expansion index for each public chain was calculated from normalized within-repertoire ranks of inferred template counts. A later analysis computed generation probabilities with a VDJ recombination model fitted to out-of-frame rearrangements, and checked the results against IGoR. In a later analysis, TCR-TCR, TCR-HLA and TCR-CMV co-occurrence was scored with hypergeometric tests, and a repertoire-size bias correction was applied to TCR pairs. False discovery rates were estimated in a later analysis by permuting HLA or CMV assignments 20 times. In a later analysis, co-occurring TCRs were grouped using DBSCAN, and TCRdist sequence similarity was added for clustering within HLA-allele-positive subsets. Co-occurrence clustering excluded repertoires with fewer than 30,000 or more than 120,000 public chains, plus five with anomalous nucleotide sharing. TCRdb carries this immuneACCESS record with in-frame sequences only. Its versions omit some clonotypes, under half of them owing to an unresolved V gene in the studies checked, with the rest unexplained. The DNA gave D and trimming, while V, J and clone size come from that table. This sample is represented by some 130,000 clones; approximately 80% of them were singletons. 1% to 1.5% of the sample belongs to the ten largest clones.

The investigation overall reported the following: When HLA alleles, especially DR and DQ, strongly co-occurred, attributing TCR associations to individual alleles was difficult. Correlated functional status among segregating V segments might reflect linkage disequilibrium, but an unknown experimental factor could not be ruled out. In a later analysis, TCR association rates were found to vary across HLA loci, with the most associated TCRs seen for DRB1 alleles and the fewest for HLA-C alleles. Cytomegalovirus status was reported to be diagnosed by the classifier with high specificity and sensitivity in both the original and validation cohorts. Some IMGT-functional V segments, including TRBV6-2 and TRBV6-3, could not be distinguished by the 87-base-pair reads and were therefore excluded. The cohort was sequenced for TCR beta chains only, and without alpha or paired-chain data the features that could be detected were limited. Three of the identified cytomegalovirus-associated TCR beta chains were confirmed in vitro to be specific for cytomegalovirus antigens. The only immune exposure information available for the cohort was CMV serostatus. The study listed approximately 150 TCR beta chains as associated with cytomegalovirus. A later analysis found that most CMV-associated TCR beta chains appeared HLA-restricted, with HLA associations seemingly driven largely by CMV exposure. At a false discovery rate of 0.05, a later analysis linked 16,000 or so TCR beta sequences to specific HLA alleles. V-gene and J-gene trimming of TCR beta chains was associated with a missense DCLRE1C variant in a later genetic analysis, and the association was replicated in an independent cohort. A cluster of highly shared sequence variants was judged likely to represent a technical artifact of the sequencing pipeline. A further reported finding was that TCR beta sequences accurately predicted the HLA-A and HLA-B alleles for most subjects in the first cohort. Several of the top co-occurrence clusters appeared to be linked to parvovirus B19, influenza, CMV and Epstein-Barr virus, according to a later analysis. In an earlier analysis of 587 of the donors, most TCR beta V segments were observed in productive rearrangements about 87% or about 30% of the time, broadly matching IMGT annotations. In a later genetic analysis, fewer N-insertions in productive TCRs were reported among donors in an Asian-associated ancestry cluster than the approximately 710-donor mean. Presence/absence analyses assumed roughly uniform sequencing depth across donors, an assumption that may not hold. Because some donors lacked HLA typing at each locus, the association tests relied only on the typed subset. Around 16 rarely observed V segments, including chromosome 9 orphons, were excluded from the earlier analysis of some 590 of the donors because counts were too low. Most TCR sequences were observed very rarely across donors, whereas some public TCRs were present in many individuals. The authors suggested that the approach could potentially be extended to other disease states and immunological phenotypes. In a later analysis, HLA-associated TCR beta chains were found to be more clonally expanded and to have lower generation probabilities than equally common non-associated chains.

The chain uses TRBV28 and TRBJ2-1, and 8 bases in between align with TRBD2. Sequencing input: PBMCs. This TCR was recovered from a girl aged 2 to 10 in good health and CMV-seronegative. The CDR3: CASRAPGTRAYNEQFF. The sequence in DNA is TGTGCCAGCAGGGCCCCCGGGACTAGGGCCTACAATGAGCAGTTCTTC.